Below are 29 T cell receptor beta chains sequenced from a single sample in a study of blood T cell repertoires in COVID-19. Clones were sequenced by immunoSEQ multiplex PCR, and TCRdb holds only the in-frame ones, with some missing. The table has 330,000 or so clones, around 87% seen once. Sequenced input: PBMCs or T cells enriched from blood (not recorded which). These receptors were obtained from a man aged 40-49 years in a cohort exposed to, infected with or recovered from COVID-19 (not recorded which).

The V and J genes are TRBV11-2 and TRBJ1-3; D possibly corresponds to TRBD1 (5 bases). The CDR3 length is 16 residues. Between the trimmed V and J ends, which lost 1 base and 4 bases, there was a span of 14 bases. Per the germline V gene, CDR1 is SGHAT and CDR2 is FQNNGV. The CDR3 loop reads CASSLVAGSGGNTIYF. The CDR3 DNA follows: TGTGCCAGCAGCTTAGTCGCAGGGTCAGGAGGAAACACCATATATTTT. The full variable domain, its missing parts supplied by reference TRBV11-2 and TRBJ1-3, is EAGVAQSPRYKIIEKRQSVAFWCNPISGHATLYWYQQILGQGPKLLIQFQNNGVVDDSQLPKDRFSAERLKGVDSTLKIQPAKLEDSAVYLCASSLVAGSGGNTIYFGEGSWLTVV.

The chain is built from TRBV5-4 and TRBJ2-1, with TRBD2 matching 13 bases. The junction had 13 bases not matched to a gene; V was cut back by 4 bases and J by 6 bases. This CDR3 is 18 amino acids long. Per germline, CDR1 SGHNT and CDR2 YYREEE (reference sequence). CDR3 bases: TGTGCCAGCAGCCCGGGAGGACTAGCGGGAGAATCGGGCAATGAGCAGTTCTTC. Residues: CASSPGGLAGESGNEQFF.

The chain couples TRBV2 to TRBJ2-3; D is ambiguous. The germline V gene has CDR1 SNHLY and CDR2 FYNNEI. Trimming stripped 3 bases from V and 3 bases from J, with 13 bases between. The CDR3 has 15 residues. The CDR3 sequence is CASSDTNPRTDTQYF. For the CDR3, the DNA is TGTGCCAGCAGTGATACAAACCCCAGGACAGATACGCAGTATTTT.

The chain recombines TRBV5-6 with TRBJ2-7; TRBD2 aligns across 13 bases. Germline CDR1 reads SGHDT; CDR2 reads YYEEEE. The junction had 3 bases not matched to a gene; V was cut back by 0 bases and J by 3 bases. CDR3 length: 16 residues. The CDR3 DNA follows: TGTGCCAGCAGCTTGGCCGGACTAGCGGGAGTCTACGAGCAGTACTTC. It translates to CASSLAGLAGVYEQYF.

This clone has just one count. The chain combines TRBV4-1 with TRBJ1-3, with a weak D call TRBD1 (6 bases). Germline assignment: CDR1 MGHRA and CDR2 YSYEKL. The CDR3 is 15 amino acids. Trimming left V 4 bases short and J 2 bases short, with 12 bases between. The CDR3 DNA is TGCGCCAGCAGCCCCGACAGGACCACTGGAAACACCATATATTTT. Encoded protein: CASSPDRTTGNTIYF.

The chain uses TRBV6-1 and TRBJ2-1, with D possibly TRBD1 on 7 matching bases. The V and J ends lost 2 bases and 4 bases respectively, with 15 bases between them. Germline V gene lookup returns CDR1 MNHNS and CDR2 SASEGT. CDR3 length equals 16 residues. The CDR3 DNA follows: TGTGCCAGCAGTGAATATCAGGGGGGCCCGTACAATGAGCAGTTCTTC. Its protein product is CASSEYQGGPYNEQFF.

The V call is TRBV5-5, the J call TRBJ2-3; 9 nucleotides agree with TRBD2. Germline trimming cut 0 bases from V and 1 base from J; bases unmatched to any gene: 6. Germline values: CDR1 SGHKS, CDR2 YYEKEE (reference sequence). The CDR3 length is 17 residues. CDR3 sequence reads: CASSLVASGMGTDTQYF. The CDR3 DNA sequence: TGTGCCAGCAGCTTGGTGGCTAGCGGGATGGGCACAGATACGCAGTATTTT.

The rearrangement joins TRBV6-1 to TRBJ2-3, with D perhaps TRBD1 (5 bases). The ends were cut back, 2 bases at V and 3 bases at J, with 12 bases in the middle. Germline lookup yields CDR1 MNHNS and CDR2 SASEGT. This CDR3 spans 15 amino acids. The CDR3 DNA is TGTGCCAGCAGTGAACTGTCCAGGGCTACAGATACGCAGTATTTT. It encodes CASSELSRATDTQYF.

The table lists this clone with a few counts. The genes are TRBV7-2 and TRBJ1-1, with D tentatively TRBD1 (5 bases). V lost 2 bases to trimming and J lost 6 bases, with 13 bases between them. From germline, CDR1 is SGHTA and CDR2 FQGNSA. The CDR3 length is 14 residues. The CDR3 DNA sequence: TGTGCCAGCAGCTTAAGCAGTCAGGGTTCTGAAGCTTTCTTT. Translated: CASSLSSQGSEAFF.

The chain recombines TRBV2 with TRBJ2-7; 8 bases are a match to TRBD2. The trim removed 7 bases at V and 5 bases at J, leaving 13 bases unmatched. CDR3 length: 15 residues. CDR1 and CDR2 (germline): SNHLY, FYNNEI. The CDR3 loop is CASTRSGGRGDEQYF. DNA of the CDR3: TGTGCCAGCACTCGAAGCGGGGGACGAGGAGACGAGCAGTACTTC.

The chain is built from TRBV27 and TRBJ1-4; 7 bases line up with TRBD1. Trimming removed 5 bases from V and 6 bases from J; junction bases left unmatched: 6. This CDR3 has 14 residues. Germline CDR1 reads MNHEY; CDR2 reads SMNVEV (reference sequence). CDR3 sequence reads: CASSNRGGDEKLFF. CDR3 nucleotides: TGTGCCAGCAGTAACAGGGGAGGCGATGAAAAACTGTTTTTT.

This clone was observed once. The genes are TRBV11-2 and TRBJ1-1, with 11 bases lining up with TRBD1. This CDR3 region has 17 residues. J gave up 5 bases and V 5 bases, and 13 bases lay outside the gene matches. The germline CDR1 and CDR2 sequences are SGHAT and FQNNGV. The CDR3 nucleotides are TGTGCCAGCAGCCCAGCGGACAGGGGGCGTTTGGGTACTGAAGCTTTCTTT. Translation gives CASSPADRGRLGTEAFF.

This clone occurred a few times. The chain carries TRBV5-1 and TRBJ2-2; 7 bases are shared with TRBD2. The CDR3 spans 16 residues. CDR1 is SGHRS and CDR2 is YFSETQ in the germline V gene. V lost 6 bases and J lost 0; bases outside the gene matches: 8. This CDR3 is CASKASGHANTGELFF. The CDR3 bases are TGCGCCAGCAAGGCTAGCGGACACGCGAACACCGGGGAGCTGTTTTTT.

The V gene is TRBV28, the J gene TRBJ1-5, with 10 nucleotides matching TRBD1. Germline assignment: CDR1 MDHEN and CDR2 SYDVKM. V gave up 2 bases and J gave up 6 bases; unmatched junction bases: 1. The CDR3 length is 14 residues. The DNA for the CDR3 is TGTGCCAGCAGTTTAGGGACAGGGGTTCAGCCCCAGCATTTT. This gives the protein CASSLGTGVQPQHF.

The rearrangement links TRBV7-2 to TRBJ1-5, with 9 bases matching TRBD1. The CDR3 is 15 residues long. Per germline, CDR1 SGHTA and CDR2 FQGNSA. The V gene end was trimmed by 5 bases and the J gene end by 5 bases; junction bases not matched to a gene: 7. The CDR3: CASSRDRVAHQPQHF. The CDR3 DNA reads TGTGCCAGCAGCCGGGACAGGGTAGCCCATCAGCCCCAGCATTTT.

The V gene is TRBV2, the J gene TRBJ1-1; D is undetermined. CDR1 and CDR2 from the germline V gene are SNHLY and FYNNEI. The length of the CDR3 is 14 residues. V dropped 3 bases and J dropped 1 base, with 9 bases sitting between them. The CDR3 spells CASSDKRRNTEAFF. The CDR3 DNA follows: TGTGCCAGCAGTGACAAAAGGAGGAACACTGAAGCTTTCTTT.

V is TRBV11-2 and J is TRBJ2-1; TRBD2 aligns across 10 bases. The CDR3 consists of 16 residues. Germline V gene sequence: CDR1 SGHAT, CDR2 FQNNGV. Losses at the gene ends were 1 base for V and 9 bases for J; bases not matched to a gene: 9. For the CDR3, the DNA is TGTGCCAGCAGCTTAGTTCGGGCTAGCGGGAGAGGTGAGCAGTTCTTC. Translating gives CASSLVRASGRGEQFF.

The V call is TRBV11-2, the J call TRBJ2-1; no firm D call. Germline assignment: CDR1 SGHAT and CDR2 FQNNGV. The CDR3 length is 15 residues. V was cut by 3 bases and J by 0 bases, with 9 bases left in between. The CDR3, as DNA: TGTGCCAGCAGCTTTAGACTGAACTCCTACAATGAGCAGTTCTTC. This gives the protein CASSFRLNSYNEQFF.

A single count supports this clone. The rearrangement links TRBV11-2 to TRBJ1-2; a possible D gene is TRBD1 (5 bases). Germline V gene data show CDR1 as SGHAT and CDR2 as FQNNGV. V lost 7 bases, J lost 1 base, and 16 bases lay in between. The CDR3 length is 15 residues. The CDR3, as DNA: TGTGCCAGCAACTTTTCTACAGGAATTAACTATGGCTACACCTTC. It is translated as CASNFSTGINYGYTF.

This clone was picked up one time. The V gene is TRBV27, the J gene TRBJ1-1; D gene uncertain. Per the germline V gene, CDR1 is MNHEY and CDR2 is SMNVEV (reference sequence). The CDR3 is made up of 14 amino acids. The V end was cut by 5 bases, the J end by 1 base, with 11 bases between. The CDR3 protein is CASSAPSRNTEAFF. The CDR3 DNA reads as TGTGCCAGCAGTGCGCCCTCTCGGAACACTGAAGCTTTCTTT.

The J gene is TRBJ2-1, the V gene TRBV28, with 7 bases lining up with TRBD1. V gave up 2 bases and J gave up 6 bases; unmatched junction bases: 4. Germline V gene lookup returns CDR1 MDHEN and CDR2 SYDVKM. The CDR3 is 14 amino acids. The DNA of the CDR3 is TGTGCCAGCAGTTTAATTCCAGGGGGCAATGAGCAGTTCTTC. Its translation: CASSLIPGGNEQFF. The complete variable domain, with remaining parts taken from reference TRBV28 and TRBJ2-1, reads DVKVTQSSRYLVKRTGEKVFLECVQDMDHENMFWYRQDPGLGLRLIYFSYDVKMKEKGDIPEGYSVSREKKERFSLILESASTNQTSMYLCASSLIPGGNEQFFGPGTRLTVL.

The genes are TRBV27 and TRBJ1-5; possibly TRBD1 for D (5 bases). Germline assignment: CDR1 MNHEY and CDR2 SMNVEV (reference sequence). V was shortened by 6 bases and J by 0 bases, with 12 bases between the two germline ends. The CDR3 runs 15 residues. The CDR3 sequence is CASRRQPYSNQPQHF. DNA of the CDR3: TGTGCCAGCAGGCGACAGCCCTATAGCAATCAGCCCCAGCATTTT.

The rearrangement links TRBV7-9 to TRBJ1-6; D not resolved. Germline CDR1 is SEHNR and CDR2 is FQNEAQ (reference sequence). V was cut by 6 bases and J by 6 bases, with 12 bases left in between. CDR3 size: 14 residues. Written as DNA, the CDR3 is TGTGCCAGCAGTCGGGATTTTGGTAATTCACCCCTCCACTTT. Translated: CASSRDFGNSPLHF.

The chain combines TRBV4-1 with TRBJ2-1; D gene uncertain. The CDR3 is made up of 16 amino acids. Germline CDR1 MGHRA, CDR2 YSYEKL. V was clipped by 1 base and J by 1 base, with 11 bases between them. As DNA, the CDR3 is TGCGCCAGCAGCCAAGGTAAAACTACTTCCTACAATGAGCAGTTCTTC. Translation: CASSQGKTTSYNEQFF.

The chain couples TRBV6-2 or TRBV6-3 to TRBJ2-3; 7 nucleotides agree with TRBD2. V dropped 5 bases and J dropped 8; count of bases not matched to a gene: 10. CDR1 MNHEY and CDR2 SVGEGT come from the germline V gene. The CDR3 runs to 14 residues. The CDR3 DNA reads as TGTGCCAGCAGTAGCGGGACTATCCCCTCTACGCAGTATTTT. As protein: CASSSGTIPSTQYF.

J is TRBJ1-2 and V is TRBV5-1, with D possibly being TRBD1 (5 bases). Trimming removed 4 bases from V and 4 bases from J, with 11 bases in between. Germline CDR1 SGHRS, CDR2 YFSETQ. The length of the CDR3 is 13 residues. CDR3 bases: TGCGCCAGCAGCAATGGGGCAGGCTATGGCTACACCTTC. This codes for CASSNGAGYGYTF.

This chain connects TRBV6-5 to TRBJ2-5; tentative D call: TRBD1 (7 bases). The CDR3 consists of 15 residues. Per the germline V gene, CDR1 is MNHEY and CDR2 is SVGAGI. Trimming stripped 2 bases from V and 5 bases from J, with 15 bases between. This CDR3 reads CASSYTQTGRETQYF. For the CDR3, the DNA is TGTGCCAGCAGTTACACGCAGACAGGGAGGGAGACCCAGTACTTC.

V and J are TRBV7-6 and TRBJ2-1, with 7 bases aligning to TRBD2. CDR1 is SGHVS, CDR2 FNYEAQ, per germline. The CDR3 is made up of 17 amino acids. The V and J ends lost 4 bases and 4 bases, in that order; junction bases with no gene match: 13. CDR3 nucleotides: TGTGCCAGCAGCTACACCGTAACTAGCGCGTTTTACAATGAGCAGTTCTTC. It is translated as CASSYTVTSAFYNEQFF. The full variable domain, in which reference TRBV7-6 and TRBJ2-1 provide the parts outside the CDR3, is GAGVSQSPRYKVTKRGQDVALRCDPISGHVSLYWYRQALGQGPEFLTYFNYEAQQDKSGLPNDRFSAERPEGSISTLTIQRTEQRDSAMYRCASSYTVTSAFYNEQFFGPGTRLTVL.

CDR3 region: CASSTQGSYEQYF. CDR3 DNA sequence: TGTGCCAGCAGTACACAGGGTTCCTACGAGCAGTACTTC. This chain links TRBV6-5 with TRBJ2-7, with a weak D call TRBD1 (6 bases). Germline CDR1 MNHEY, CDR2 SVGAGI. V dropped 5 bases and J dropped 1 base, with 9 bases sitting between them. This CDR3 has 13 residues.